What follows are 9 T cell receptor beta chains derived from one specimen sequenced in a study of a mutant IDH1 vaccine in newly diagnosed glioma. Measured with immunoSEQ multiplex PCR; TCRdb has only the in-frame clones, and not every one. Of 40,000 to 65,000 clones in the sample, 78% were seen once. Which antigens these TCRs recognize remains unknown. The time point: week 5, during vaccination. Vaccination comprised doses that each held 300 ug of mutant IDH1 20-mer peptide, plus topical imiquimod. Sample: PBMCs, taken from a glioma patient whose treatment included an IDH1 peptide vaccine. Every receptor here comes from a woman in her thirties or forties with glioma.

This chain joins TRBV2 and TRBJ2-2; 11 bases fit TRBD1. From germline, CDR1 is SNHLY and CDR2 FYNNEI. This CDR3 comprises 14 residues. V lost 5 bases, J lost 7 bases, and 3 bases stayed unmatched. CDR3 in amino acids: CASSWTGGSGELFF. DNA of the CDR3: TGTGCCAGCAGTTGGACAGGGGGCAGCGGGGAGCTGTTTTTT. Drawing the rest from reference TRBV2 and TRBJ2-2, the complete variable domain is EPEVTQTPSHQVTQMGQEVILRCVPISNHLYFYWYRQILGQKVEFLVSFYNNEISEKSEIFDDQFSVERPDGSNFTLKIRSTKLEDSAMYFCASSWTGGSGELFFGEGSRLTVL.

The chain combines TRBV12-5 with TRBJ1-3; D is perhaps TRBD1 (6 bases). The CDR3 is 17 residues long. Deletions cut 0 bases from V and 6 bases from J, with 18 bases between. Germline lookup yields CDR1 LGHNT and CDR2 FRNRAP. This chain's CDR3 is CASGLVLGLVGANTIYF. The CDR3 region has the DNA TGTGCTAGTGGTTTGGTACTAGGGCTCGTGGGGGCAAACACCATATATTTT. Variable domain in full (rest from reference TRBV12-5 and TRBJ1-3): DARVTQTPRHKVTEMGQEVTMRCQPILGHNTVFWYRQTMMQGLELLAYFRNRAPLDDSGMPKDRFSAEMPDATLATLKIQPSEPRDSAVYFCASGLVLGLVGANTIYFGEGSWLTVV.

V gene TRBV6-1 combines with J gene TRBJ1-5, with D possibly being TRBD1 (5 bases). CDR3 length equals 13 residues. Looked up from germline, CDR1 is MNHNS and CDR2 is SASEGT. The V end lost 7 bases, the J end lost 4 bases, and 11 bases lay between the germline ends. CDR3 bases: TGTGCCAGCAAGGGCAGGACAAATCAGCCCCAGCATTTT. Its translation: CASKGRTNQPQHF.

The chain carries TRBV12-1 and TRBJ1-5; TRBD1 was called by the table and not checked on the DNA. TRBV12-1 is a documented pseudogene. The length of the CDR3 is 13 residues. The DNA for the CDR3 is TGTGCCAGCAGCACTACGACAGGTAAGCCCCAGCATTTT. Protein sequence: CASSTTTGKPQHF.

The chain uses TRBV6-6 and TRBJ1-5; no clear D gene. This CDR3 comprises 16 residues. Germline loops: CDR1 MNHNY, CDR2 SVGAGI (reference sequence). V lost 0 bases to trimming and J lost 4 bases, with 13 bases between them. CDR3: CASSYSIPRQNQPQHF. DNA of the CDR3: TGTGCCAGCAGTTACTCGATCCCGAGGCAGAATCAGCCCCAGCATTTT.

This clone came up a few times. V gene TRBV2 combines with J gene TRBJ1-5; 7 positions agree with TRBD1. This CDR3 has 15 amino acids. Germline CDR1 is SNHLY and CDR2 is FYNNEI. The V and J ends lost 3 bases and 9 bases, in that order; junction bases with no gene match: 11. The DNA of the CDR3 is TGTGCCAGCAGTGATGGCAGGGGGAGGAGTCTGCCCCAGCATTTT. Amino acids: CASSDGRGRSLPQHF.

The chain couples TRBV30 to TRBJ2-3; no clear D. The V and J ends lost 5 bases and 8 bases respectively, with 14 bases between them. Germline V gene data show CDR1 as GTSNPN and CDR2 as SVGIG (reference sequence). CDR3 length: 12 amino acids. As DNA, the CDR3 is TGTGCCTGGGGCCATAAACGACCTACGCAGTATTTT. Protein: CAWGHKRPTQYF.

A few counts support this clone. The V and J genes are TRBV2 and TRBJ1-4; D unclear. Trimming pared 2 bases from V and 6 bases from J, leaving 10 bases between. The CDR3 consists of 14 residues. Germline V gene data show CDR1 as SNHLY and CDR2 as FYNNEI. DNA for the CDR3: TGTGCCAGCAGTGAAAGCAGGTTCGATGAAAAACTGTTTTTT. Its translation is CASSESRFDEKLFF.

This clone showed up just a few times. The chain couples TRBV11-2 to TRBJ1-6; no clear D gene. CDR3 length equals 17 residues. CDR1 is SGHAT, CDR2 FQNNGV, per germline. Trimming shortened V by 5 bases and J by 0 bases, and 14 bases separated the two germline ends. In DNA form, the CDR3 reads TGTGCCAGCAGCCCAAGACTGGGGAGCTCCTATAATTCACCCCTCCACTTT. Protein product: CASSPRLGSSYNSPLHF.